The rows below give T cell receptor beta chains drawn from one sample of a study of response to subunit inactivated influenza vaccine. TCRdb independently ran MiXCR on the RT-PCR reads; one entry per CDR3 protein. The sample lists roughly 670,000 distinct CDR3 sequences; about 14% were seen once. This sample comprised PBMCs from blood, obtained about 14 days before vaccination. The receptors were gathered from a man between 45 and 60 years old who received an inactivated influenza vaccine. Each CDR3 is given with its conserved first and last residue. Each record gives: CDR3 DNA, CDR3 protein, D gene, V gene, clone size, J gene. The D gene is left open where the match is weak. The size entry is marked missing in some rows and otherwise reads once, few, many or a size class.

cdr3_nt: TGTGCCAGCAGAGACAGGGGACACCCCACAGATACGCAGTATTTT
cdr3_aa: CASRDRGHPTDTQYF
d_call: TRBD1
v_call: TRBV27
clone_size: -
j_call: TRBJ2-3

cdr3_nt: TGCGCCAGCAGAGTCGGGGCGGGCCAGCAAGAGACCCAGTACTTC
cdr3_aa: CASRVGAGQQETQYF
d_call: -
v_call: TRBV5-1
clone_size: -
j_call: TRBJ2-5

cdr3_nt: TGTGCCAGCAGCGAACCACCGGGACTAGCGGGAAACACCGGGGAGCTGTTTTTT
cdr3_aa: CASSEPPGLAGNTGELFF
d_call: TRBD2
v_call: TRBV11-2
clone_size: -
j_call: TRBJ2-2

cdr3_nt: TGTGCCAGCAGTTTAGGCTCGTCAGTGAGCACAGATACGCAGTATTTT
cdr3_aa: CASSLGSSVSTDTQYF
d_call: -
v_call: TRBV28
clone_size: few
j_call: TRBJ2-3

cdr3_nt: TGCAGTGCTAGAAAGGACCTTAGCAATCAGCCCCAGCATTTT
cdr3_aa: CSARKDLSNQPQHF
d_call: -
v_call: TRBV20-1
clone_size: few
j_call: TRBJ1-5

cdr3_nt: TGTGCCAGCAGCTTTCCGGGACTAGCGGGAGGCAATGAGCAGTTCTTC
cdr3_aa: CASSFPGLAGGNEQFF
d_call: TRBD2
v_call: TRBV7-9
clone_size: many
j_call: TRBJ2-1

cdr3_nt: TGTGCCAGCGGGCAGGGGAGAGGTGAGCAGTTCTTC
cdr3_aa: CASGQGRGEQFF
d_call: -
v_call: TRBV7-9
clone_size: few
j_call: TRBJ2-1

cdr3_nt: TGTGCCAGCAGCCCCTGGGGCGGGACCACAGATACGCAGTATTTT
cdr3_aa: CASSPWGGTTDTQYF
d_call: -
v_call: TRBV14
clone_size: -
j_call: TRBJ2-3

cdr3_nt: TGTGCCAGCAGTTTTACTGGGGCCGAGCAGTACTTC
cdr3_aa: CASSFTGAEQYF
d_call: -
v_call: TRBV12-3/TRBV12-4
clone_size: few
j_call: TRBJ2-7

cdr3_nt: TGTGCCATCAGTTCAGGGGCGTTGAGCTCCTACGAGCAGTACTTC
cdr3_aa: CAISSGALSSYEQYF
d_call: -
v_call: TRBV10-3
clone_size: -
j_call: TRBJ2-7

cdr3_nt: TGTGCCGGCCTCGAAGGGACAGCACCCTACACTATGGGCTACACCTTC
cdr3_aa: CAGLEGTAPYTMGYTF
d_call: TRBD1
v_call: TRBV30
clone_size: once
j_call: TRBJ1-2

cdr3_nt: TGCGCCAGCAGCCCAACCCCTTGGGGCCGGGATGGCTACACCTTC
cdr3_aa: CASSPTPWGRDGYTF
d_call: -
v_call: TRBV5-1
clone_size: -
j_call: TRBJ1-2

cdr3_nt: TGTGCCAGCAGCCCGGGACTAGTTCTTTACGAGCAGTACTTC
cdr3_aa: CASSPGLVLYEQYF
d_call: TRBD2
v_call: TRBV7-2
clone_size: few
j_call: TRBJ2-7

cdr3_nt: TGTGCCAGCAGTTTATCGGGTCCGGGACTAGCGGGAGCAGATACGCAGTATTTT
cdr3_aa: CASSLSGPGLAGADTQYF
d_call: TRBD2
v_call: TRBV28
clone_size: few
j_call: TRBJ2-3

cdr3_nt: TGTGCCAGCTGTAGGTTGGCAGGGAAAGAGGCCCCAGATACGCAGTATTTT
cdr3_aa: CASCRLAGKEAPDTQYF
d_call: -
v_call: TRBV13
clone_size: -
j_call: TRBJ2-3

cdr3_nt: TGCAGTGCTAGTCACGGGGGCGCCCCCTACGAGCAGTACTTC
cdr3_aa: CSASHGGAPYEQYF
d_call: -
v_call: TRBV20-1
clone_size: few
j_call: TRBJ2-7

cdr3_nt: TGCGCCAGCAGTGAGCTGGGGGCGGCCGGGGAGCTGTTTTTT
cdr3_aa: CASSELGAAGELFF
d_call: -
v_call: TRBV10-2
clone_size: -
j_call: TRBJ2-2

cdr3_nt: TGTGCCACTGGGGGGACTAGCACAGATACGCAGTATTTT
cdr3_aa: CATGGTSTDTQYF
d_call: -
v_call: TRBV10-3
clone_size: -
j_call: TRBJ2-3

cdr3_nt: TGCAGTGCTAGATGGGACTACGAGCAGTACTTC
cdr3_aa: CSARWDYEQYF
d_call: -
v_call: TRBV20-1
clone_size: -
j_call: TRBJ2-7

cdr3_nt: TGCGCCAGCAGCTTGGGGGTCCTTAGGGCTCAAGAGACCCAGTACTTC
cdr3_aa: CASSLGVLRAQETQYF
d_call: -
v_call: TRBV5-1
clone_size: once
j_call: TRBJ2-5

cdr3_nt: TGCGCCAGCAGAGCCCTAGCGGGGGGAAGCTCCTACAATGAGCAGTTCTTC
cdr3_aa: CASRALAGGSSYNEQFF
d_call: TRBD2
v_call: TRBV4-1
clone_size: -
j_call: TRBJ2-1

cdr3_nt: TGTGCCAGCAGTTCCACACACCCCGAGCAGTACTTC
cdr3_aa: CASSSTHPEQYF
d_call: -
v_call: TRBV2
clone_size: few
j_call: TRBJ2-7

cdr3_nt: TGTACCAGAGTGACCTCCTCCTACGAGCAGTACTTC
cdr3_aa: CTRVTSSYEQYF
d_call: -
v_call: TRBV27
clone_size: -
j_call: TRBJ2-7

cdr3_nt: TGTGCCAGCAGCTCGCCCCGGACTAGCGGGCAACAAACAGATACGCAGTATTTT
cdr3_aa: CASSSPRTSGQQTDTQYF
d_call: TRBD2
v_call: TRBV11-2
clone_size: many
j_call: TRBJ2-3

cdr3_nt: TGTGCCACCAGTGGGCTCGGAGCGGGCACAGATACGCAGTATTTT
cdr3_aa: CATSGLGAGTDTQYF
d_call: -
v_call: TRBV24-1
clone_size: many
j_call: TRBJ2-3

cdr3_nt: TGTGCCAGCAGTCCGGGACTAAAGAGGAATGAGCAGTTCTTC
cdr3_aa: CASSPGLKRNEQFF
d_call: TRBD2
v_call: TRBV3-1
clone_size: -
j_call: TRBJ2-1

cdr3_nt: TGCGCCAGCAGCTTGGCCTCACAGAGGAACACCGGGGAGCTGTTTTTT
cdr3_aa: CASSLASQRNTGELFF
d_call: -
v_call: TRBV5-1
clone_size: few
j_call: TRBJ2-2

cdr3_nt: TGCAGTGCTAGTCGGGACTATAAGTACGAGCAGTACTTC
cdr3_aa: CSASRDYKYEQYF
d_call: TRBD2
v_call: TRBV20-1
clone_size: few
j_call: TRBJ2-7

cdr3_nt: TGCGCCAGCAGCCAAGATAGGCCGGCAGGCACAACTAATGAAAAACTGTTTTTT
cdr3_aa: CASSQDRPAGTTNEKLFF
d_call: -
v_call: TRBV4-3
clone_size: many
j_call: TRBJ1-4

cdr3_nt: TGTGCCAGCAGCTTAGGGGCGGCGGGGGCAGGGGGGACCCAGTACTTC
cdr3_aa: CASSLGAAGAGGTQYF
d_call: -
v_call: TRBV7-8
clone_size: -
j_call: TRBJ2-5

cdr3_nt: TGCGCCAGCAGCCAACGTGTCCCGGGACAGGGGACTTTCGAGCAGTACTTC
cdr3_aa: CASSQRVPGQGTFEQYF
d_call: TRBD1
v_call: TRBV4-1
clone_size: few
j_call: TRBJ2-7

cdr3_nt: TGTGCCACCAGCAGGTCACTGGGGGGAAGCGGGTACATTCAGTACTTC
cdr3_aa: CATSRSLGGSGYIQYF
d_call: -
v_call: TRBV15
clone_size: few
j_call: TRBJ2-4

cdr3_nt: TGCAGTGCTAGAAAGAGCGGGAGTTACTACAATGAGCAGTTCTTC
cdr3_aa: CSARKSGSYYNEQFF
d_call: TRBD2
v_call: TRBV20-1
clone_size: -
j_call: TRBJ2-1

cdr3_nt: TGTGCCACCAGCAGAGACAGATCCGATAACTATGGCTACACCTTC
cdr3_aa: CATSRDRSDNYGYTF
d_call: -
v_call: TRBV15
clone_size: -
j_call: TRBJ1-2

cdr3_nt: TGTGCCAGCAGCGGGACTAGCGGATCCGCGCAGTACTTC
cdr3_aa: CASSGTSGSAQYF
d_call: TRBD2
v_call: TRBV4-2
clone_size: few
j_call: TRBJ2-7

cdr3_nt: TGTGCCAGCAGCCCCCCTGGGGGGCCGGACACCGGGGAGCTGTTTTTT
cdr3_aa: CASSPPGGPDTGELFF
d_call: -
v_call: TRBV6-1
clone_size: -
j_call: TRBJ2-2

cdr3_nt: TGTGCCAGCAGCGCTACTTTTACTAGCGTTGACTCCTACGAGCAGTACTTC
cdr3_aa: CASSATFTSVDSYEQYF
d_call: TRBD2
v_call: TRBV9
clone_size: once
j_call: TRBJ2-7

cdr3_nt: TGCAGTGCTAGGAGGTCAGGGCGGAGGGAAAAACTGTTTTTT
cdr3_aa: CSARRSGRREKLFF
d_call: -
v_call: TRBV20-1
clone_size: many
j_call: TRBJ1-4

cdr3_nt: TGTGCCAGCAGTTCCGGGGTAGCGGGGGGCTATATCCGCGAGCAGTACTTC
cdr3_aa: CASSSGVAGGYIREQYF
d_call: TRBD2
v_call: TRBV27
clone_size: -
j_call: TRBJ2-7

cdr3_nt: TGTGCCTGGAGTGTATTAGGGGACGAGCAGTACTTC
cdr3_aa: CAWSVLGDEQYF
d_call: -
v_call: TRBV30
clone_size: few
j_call: TRBJ2-7

cdr3_nt: TGTGCCAGCACTCCGAGACAGGGGGATACGGGGCAGTACTTC
cdr3_aa: CASTPRQGDTGQYF
d_call: TRBD1
v_call: TRBV6-1
clone_size: few
j_call: TRBJ2-7

cdr3_nt: TGCAGTGCTAGGCACGGGACCCTCCTGGGCTACGAGCAGTACTTC
cdr3_aa: CSARHGTLLGYEQYF
d_call: -
v_call: TRBV20-1
clone_size: -
j_call: TRBJ2-7